The 23 T cell receptor beta chains below all came from one sample that was sequenced in a study of control samples from healthy donors and cancer patients. The method was immunoSEQ multiplex PCR; TCRdb's version includes in-frame clones alone and lacks a portion of them. This repertoire shows under 70,000 clones, 95% to 97% found once; its top ten account for 1.1%. The sample taken for sequencing was blood. Source of these receptors: a woman aged 18-35 years in good health.

The V and J genes are TRBV27 and TRBJ2-7, with D tentatively TRBD1 (7 bases). Germline-derived CDR1 and CDR2 are MNHEY and SMNVEV (reference sequence). This CDR3 region has 13 residues. Trimming took off 4 bases at V and 2 bases at J, with 9 bases between the two ends. The CDR3 DNA is TGTGCCAGCAGTTGGAGGGGGCCCTACGAGCAGTACTTC. Translating gives CASSWRGPYEQYF.

The gene calls are TRBV3-1 (or the pseudogene TRBV3-2) and TRBJ2-3, with a weak D call TRBD2 (6 bases). Trimming cost V 3 bases and J 6 bases, with 13 bases left between them. Germline CDR1 and CDR2: LGHDT and YNNKEL (reference sequence). The CDR3 has 14 residues. The chain's CDR3 is CASSHSSSVDTQYF. The CDR3 nucleotides are TGTGCCAGCAGCCATTCTTCTAGCGTGGATACGCAGTATTTT.

This clone came up once. This sequence joins TRBV11-2 and TRBJ1-1; D gene uncertain. V was trimmed by 3 bases and J by 0 bases, leaving 20 bases between them. The length of the CDR3 is 18 residues. Germline V CDR1 and CDR2: SGHAT, FQNNGV. The CDR3 sequence is CASSFPKGRIRMNTEAFF. For the CDR3, the DNA is TGTGCCAGCAGCTTCCCCAAAGGGCGAATTCGTATGAACACTGAAGCTTTCTTT.

The chain combines TRBV9 with TRBJ2-3; 12 bases agree with TRBD2. J gave up 4 bases and V 4 bases, and 7 bases lay outside the gene matches. Looked up from germline, CDR1 is SGDLS and CDR2 is YYNGEE. The CDR3 is 16 residues long. In DNA, the CDR3 is TGTGCCAGCAGCTTCCGGACTAGCGGGGCTCCAGATACGCAGTATTTT. Amino acid sequence: CASSFRTSGAPDTQYF.

This clone was observed a single time. The chain is built from TRBV5-4 and TRBJ1-4; D gene ambiguous. The V gene lost 1 base and the J gene lost 5 bases, with 6 bases spanning the gap. Per the germline V gene, CDR1 is SGHNT and CDR2 is YYREEE (reference sequence). This CDR3 has 13 residues. This chain's CDR3 is CASSLQSNEKLFF. DNA for the CDR3: TGTGCCAGCAGCTTGCAGTCCAATGAAAAACTGTTTTTT.

The rearrangement joins TRBV15 to TRBJ1-1, with TRBD1 matching 7 bases. Germline V CDR1 and CDR2: LNHNV, YYDKDF (reference sequence). V dropped 3 bases and J dropped 2; count of bases not matched to a gene: 9. The length of the CDR3 is 16 residues. CDR3 in amino acids: CATSRHGQAPNTEAFF. CDR3 in DNA: TGTGCCACCAGCAGGCATGGACAGGCTCCTAACACTGAAGCTTTCTTT. Filled out from reference TRBV15 and TRBJ1-1, the complete variable domain reads DAMVIQNPRYQVTQFGKPVTLSCSQTLNHNVMYWYQQKSSQAPKLLFHYYDKDFNNEADTPDNFQSRRPNTSFCFLDIRSPGLGDTAMYLCATSRHGQAPNTEAFFGQGTRLTVV.

V gene TRBV7-3 combines with J gene TRBJ1-6; D not certain. This CDR3 region has 13 residues. Per the germline V gene, CDR1 is SGHTA and CDR2 is FQGTGA. V was clipped by 0 bases and J by 13 bases, with 10 bases between them. In DNA, the CDR3 is TGTGCCAGCAGCTTAACTATGGGAAGCCCCCTCCACTTT. Amino acid sequence: CASSLTMGSPLHF.

V usage is TRBV27 and J usage is TRBJ1-5; no firm D call. Germline V lookup: CDR1 MNHEY, CDR2 SMNVEV (reference sequence). Trimming removed 6 bases at V and 4 bases at J, with 13 bases between. The CDR3 consists of 14 residues. In nucleotides, the CDR3 is TGTGCCAGCAGACCTACCAGACGGAATCAGCCCCAGCATTTT. Protein sequence: CASRPTRRNQPQHF.

The V gene is TRBV6-6, the J gene TRBJ1-1; 9 bases agree with TRBD1. Germline V gives CDR1 MNHNY, CDR2 SVGAGI (reference sequence). J was trimmed by 5 bases and V by 6 bases; bases with no gene match: 7. The CDR3 runs 14 residues. CDR3 sequence: CASRGTGQGTEAFF. The CDR3 coding sequence is TGTGCCAGCAGGGGGACAGGGCAGGGAACTGAAGCTTTCTTT.

The chain recombines TRBV5-1 with TRBJ1-4; TRBD1 matches at 8 bases. CDR3 length: 15 residues. The junction had 7 bases not matched to a gene; V was cut back by 4 bases and J by 5 bases. In germline, CDR1 is SGHRS, CDR2 YFSETQ. CDR3 residues: CASSLTQGANEKLFF. Written as DNA, the CDR3 is TGCGCCAGCAGCCTAACCCAGGGGGCAAATGAAAAACTGTTTTTT.

The V gene is TRBV18, the J gene TRBJ2-2; D unresolved. Trimming removed 2 bases at V and 0 bases at J, with 4 bases between. Looked up from germline, CDR1 is KGHSH and CDR2 is LQKENI. CDR3 length: 14 residues. The CDR3 is CASSPGANTGELFF. The CDR3 coding sequence is TGTGCCAGCTCACCAGGGGCGAACACCGGGGAGCTGTTTTTT.

V is TRBV7-9 and J is TRBJ1-1; 8 nucleotides match TRBD1. Per the germline V gene, CDR1 is SEHNR and CDR2 is FQNEAQ (reference sequence). V trimming: 5 bases; J trimming: 7 bases; junction bases outside the gene matches: 9. There are 14 residues in the CDR3. CDR3 sequence: CASSSWTGLSEAFF. The CDR3 DNA reads TGTGCCAGCAGCAGCTGGACAGGGTTAAGTGAAGCTTTCTTT. Variable domain in full (rest from reference TRBV7-9 and TRBJ1-1): DTGVSQNPRHKITKRGQNVTFRCDPISEHNRLYWYRQTLGQGPEFLTYFQNEAQLEKSRLLSDRFSAERPKGSFSTLEIQRTEQGDSAMYLCASSSWTGLSEAFFGQGTRLTVV.

This sequence joins TRBV7-2 and TRBJ1-2; 9 positions agree with TRBD1. CDR3 size: 14 residues. V shed 3 bases, J shed 8 bases, and the junction held 7 bases outside the gene matches. Germline CDR1 reads SGHTA; CDR2 reads FQGNSA. The CDR3 DNA reads as TGTGCCAGCAGCTTCTCGGGACAGGGAAGGGGCTACACCTTC. Translated, it gives CASSFSGQGRGYTF. Full variable domain (rest looked up from reference TRBV7-2 and TRBJ1-2): GAGVSQSPSNKVTEKGKDVELRCDPISGHTALYWYRQSLGQGLEFLIYFQGNSAPDKSGLPSDRFSAERTGGSVSTLTIQRTQQEDSAVYLCASSFSGQGRGYTFGSGTRLTVV.

The V call is TRBV5-1, the J call TRBJ1-2, with D perhaps TRBD1 (5 bases). The V end was cut by 4 bases, the J end by 7 bases, with 17 bases between. The germline V gene has CDR1 SGHRS and CDR2 YFSETQ. The CDR3 is made up of 14 amino acids. The DNA of the CDR3 is TGCGCCAGCAGCCAAGGGAGAGGGGTGTTTGGCTACACCTTC. This encodes CASSQGRGVFGYTF.

This chain uses TRBV24-1 with TRBJ2-5; D gene uncertain. CDR1 is KGHDR and CDR2 is SFDVKD in the germline V gene. The CDR3 totals 11 residues. V lost 5 bases and J 5 bases, leaving 5 bases between the germline ends. CDR3 sequence (DNA): TGTGCCACCAGTGTTTCGGAGACCCAGTACTTC. It is translated as CATSVSETQYF.

V is TRBV7-8 and J is TRBJ2-7; D might be TRBD1 (5 bases). CDR1 and CDR2 (germline): SGHVS, FQNEAQ. Trimming pared 5 bases from V and 2 bases from J, leaving 16 bases between. The CDR3 length is 15 residues. The CDR3 reads CASSQAPDTTYEQYF. In DNA, the CDR3 is TGTGCCAGCAGCCAAGCTCCGGACACTACCTACGAGCAGTACTTC.

V gene TRBV7-7 combines with J gene TRBJ2-7, with TRBD1 identical over 10 bases. With V trimmed by 5 bases and J by 2 bases, 12 bases remained unmatched. The length of the CDR3 is 17 residues. Germline V gene data show CDR1 as SSHAT and CDR2 as FNYEAQ (reference sequence). The chain's CDR3 is CASSPNSGTGAPYEQYF. The CDR3 DNA sequence: TGTGCCAGCAGCCCAAACTCCGGGACAGGGGCGCCCTACGAGCAGTACTTC.

V is TRBV6-6 and J is TRBJ1-3; 7 bases fit TRBD1. Germline values: CDR1 MNHNY, CDR2 SVGAGI (reference sequence). The length of the CDR3 is 14 residues. After removal of 6 bases from V and 2 bases from J, the junction contained 4 bases not matched to a gene. CDR3 sequence: CASSPQGTGNTIYF. As DNA, the CDR3 is TGTGCCAGCAGCCCACAGGGGACTGGAAACACCATATATTTT.

In DNA, the CDR3 is TGTGCCAGCAGTTATCCGGGCCCGGGCGGTCAAGAGACCCAGTACTTC. Translation: CASSYPGPGGQETQYF. The V and J genes are TRBV6-2 or TRBV6-3 and TRBJ2-5; D is undetermined. V was pared by 3 bases and J by 2 bases, with 16 bases between. The CDR3 runs to 16 residues. Germline CDR1 is MNHEY and CDR2 is SVGEGT.

V usage is TRBV3-1 (or the pseudogene TRBV3-2) and J usage is TRBJ1-2; D gene unclear. Trimming removed 0 bases at V and 4 bases at J, with 15 bases between. Germline lookup yields CDR1 LGHDT and CDR2 YNNKEL (reference sequence). The CDR3 sequence is 16 residues long. CDR3 sequence (DNA): TGTGCCAGCAGCCAAGAGGTCAGCACTCTACTCTATGGCTACACCTTC. Translating it yields CASSQEVSTLLYGYTF.

The rearrangement joins TRBV28 to TRBJ1-4; D is possibly TRBD1 (6 bases). V lost 4 bases to trimming and J lost 13 bases, with 19 bases between them. The CDR3 is 14 residues long. The germline CDR1 and CDR2 sequences are MDHEN and SYDVKM. Here the CDR3 DNA reads TGTGCCAGCAGTTACGGGGGCGAGGGGTTCGGACTGTTTTTT. It yields the protein CASSYGGEGFGLFF.

This sequence joins TRBV12-3 or TRBV12-4 and TRBJ2-3, with D perhaps TRBD2 (6 bases). The V end was cut by 10 bases, the J end by 3 bases, with 14 bases between. This CDR3 has 13 amino acids. This CDR3 is CATGEVATDTQYF. Written as DNA, the CDR3 is TGTGCCACGGGAGAAGTAGCTACAGATACGCAGTATTTT.

This chain uses TRBV7-2 with TRBJ2-7, with 10 bases fitting TRBD1. The CDR3 has 15 amino acids. Per the germline V gene, CDR1 is SGHTA and CDR2 is FQGNSA. V lost 5 bases and J lost 7; bases outside the gene matches: 11. The CDR3 sequence is CASSLDPGQGREQYF. The CDR3 DNA reads as TGTGCCAGCAGCCTGGATCCGGGACAGGGGAGGGAGCAGTACTTC.